Listed below are T cell receptor beta chains from one sample, sequenced in a study of blood T cells in healthy people across ages. TCRdb reanalysed the 5' RACE reads using MiXCR and keeps one entry per CDR3 protein. Of approximately 1,700,000 distinct CDR3 sequences listed, roughly two fifths were seen once; the top ten hold roughly 23%. Sample: blood. The receptors stem from a human donor in good health. CDR3s include the opening cysteine and the closing phenylalanine or tryptophan. Each record gives: clone size, J gene, D gene, V gene, CDR3 protein, CDR3 DNA. A D gene is named only where the DNA matches it firmly. For some rows the clone size is stated as once, few or many, or as a class when expanded; others skip it.

clone size: few
J gene: TRBJ2-7
D gene: -
V gene: TRBV6-1
CDR3 protein: CATVDRASYEQYF
CDR3 DNA: TGTGCCACCGTCGACAGAGCCTCCTACGAGCAGTACTTC

clone size: -
J gene: TRBJ2-1
D gene: -
V gene: TRBV20-1
CDR3 protein: CSARGYFQAYNEQFF
CDR3 DNA: TGCAGTGCTAGAGGCTATTTCCAAGCGTACAATGAGCAGTTCTTC

clone size: -
J gene: TRBJ2-2
D gene: -
V gene: TRBV7-2
CDR3 protein: CASSLGVVTGELFF
CDR3 DNA: TGTGCCAGCAGCTTGGGGGTTGTCACCGGGGAGCTGTTTTTT

clone size: -
J gene: TRBJ2-4
D gene: TRBD1
V gene: TRBV12-3/TRBV12-4
CDR3 protein: CASSWSGTGQNIQYF
CDR3 DNA: TGTGCCAGCAGTTGGTCCGGGACAGGGCAGAACATTCAGTACTTC

clone size: few
J gene: TRBJ1-2
D gene: -
V gene: TRBV20-1
CDR3 protein: CSAEEGPNYGYTF
CDR3 DNA: TGCAGTGCTGAGGAAGGCCCAAACTATGGCTACACCTTC

clone size: -
J gene: TRBJ2-5
D gene: -
V gene: TRBV20-1
CDR3 protein: CSARTGERETQYF
CDR3 DNA: TGCAGTGCACGGACGGGGGAACGGGAGACCCAGTACTTC

clone size: -
J gene: TRBJ2-7
D gene: -
V gene: TRBV25-1
CDR3 protein: CASSGSSNEQYF
CDR3 DNA: TGTGCCAGCAGTGGCTCGAGCAACGAGCAGTACTTC

clone size: few
J gene: TRBJ1-1
D gene: TRBD1
V gene: TRBV6-6
CDR3 protein: CASSSGGLIPTEAFF
CDR3 DNA: TGTGCCAGCAGCTCAGGGGGCTTAATCCCCACTGAAGCTTTCTTT

clone size: few
J gene: TRBJ2-5
D gene: -
V gene: TRBV27
CDR3 protein: CASRFRGLGETQYF
CDR3 DNA: TGTGCCAGCAGGTTCAGAGGGTTGGGGGAGACCCAGTACTTC

clone size: -
J gene: TRBJ1-5
D gene: TRBD1
V gene: TRBV15
CDR3 protein: CATNTDRVGNQPQHF
CDR3 DNA: TGTGCCACCAACACCGACAGGGTAGGCAATCAGCCCCAGCATTTT

clone size: few
J gene: TRBJ2-7
D gene: -
V gene: TRBV28
CDR3 protein: CASSLQGSLREQYF
CDR3 DNA: TGTGCCAGCAGTTTACAGGGAAGTCTACGAGAGCAGTACTTC

clone size: few
J gene: TRBJ1-2
D gene: TRBD1
V gene: TRBV29-1
CDR3 protein: CSAWGTGGDYGYTF
CDR3 DNA: TGCAGCGCCTGGGGGACAGGGGGCGACTATGGCTACACCTTC

clone size: many
J gene: TRBJ2-7
D gene: -
V gene: TRBV5-5
CDR3 protein: CASSVTGAVEQYF
CDR3 DNA: TGTGCCAGCAGCGTTACAGGAGCCGTCGAGCAGTACTTC

clone size: few
J gene: TRBJ2-3
D gene: TRBD2
V gene: TRBV10-3
CDR3 protein: CAISEERGGTDTQYF
CDR3 DNA: TGTGCCATCAGTGAGGAGCGGGGGGGCACAGATACGCAGTATTTT

clone size: many
J gene: TRBJ2-7
D gene: -
V gene: TRBV28
CDR3 protein: CASRTDGYEQYF
CDR3 DNA: TGTGCCAGCAGAACGGACGGCTACGAGCAGTACTTC